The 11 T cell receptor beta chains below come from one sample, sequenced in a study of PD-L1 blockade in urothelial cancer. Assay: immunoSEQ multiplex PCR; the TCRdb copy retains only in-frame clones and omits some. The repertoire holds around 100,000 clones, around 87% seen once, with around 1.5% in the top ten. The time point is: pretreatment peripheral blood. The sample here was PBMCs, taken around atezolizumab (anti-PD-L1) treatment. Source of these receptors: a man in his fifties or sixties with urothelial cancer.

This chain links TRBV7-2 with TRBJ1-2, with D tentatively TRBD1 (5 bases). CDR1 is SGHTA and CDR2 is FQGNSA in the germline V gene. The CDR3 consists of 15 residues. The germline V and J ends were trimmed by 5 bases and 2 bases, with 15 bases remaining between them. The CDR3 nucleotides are TGTGCCAGCAGCCCTCCCGGCGCAGGGAACTATGGCTACACCTTC. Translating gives CASSPPGAGNYGYTF.

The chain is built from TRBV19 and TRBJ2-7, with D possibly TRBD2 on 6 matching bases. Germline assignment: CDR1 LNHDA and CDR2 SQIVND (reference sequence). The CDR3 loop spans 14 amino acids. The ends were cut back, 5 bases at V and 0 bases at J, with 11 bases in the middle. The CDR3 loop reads CASSGAGSSYEQYF. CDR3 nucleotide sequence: TGTGCCAGTAGTGGGGCGGGGAGCTCCTACGAGCAGTACTTC.

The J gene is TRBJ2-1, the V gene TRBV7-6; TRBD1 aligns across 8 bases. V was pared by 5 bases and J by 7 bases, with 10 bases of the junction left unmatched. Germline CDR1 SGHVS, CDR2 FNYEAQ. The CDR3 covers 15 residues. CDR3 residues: CASSQRTGTGNEQFF. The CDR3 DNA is TGTGCCAGCAGCCAACGGACAGGGACAGGAAATGAGCAGTTCTTC.

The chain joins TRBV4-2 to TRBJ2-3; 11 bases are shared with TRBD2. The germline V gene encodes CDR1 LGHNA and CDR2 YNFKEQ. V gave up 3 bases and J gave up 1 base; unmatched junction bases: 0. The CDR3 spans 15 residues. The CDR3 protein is CASSQTSGGTDTQYF. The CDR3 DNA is TGTGCCAGCAGCCAGACTAGCGGGGGCACAGATACGCAGTATTTT.

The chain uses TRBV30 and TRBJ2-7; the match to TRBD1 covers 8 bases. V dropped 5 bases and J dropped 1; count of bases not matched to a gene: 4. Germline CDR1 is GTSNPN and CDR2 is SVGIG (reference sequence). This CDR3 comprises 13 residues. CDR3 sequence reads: CAWAGGDSYEQYF. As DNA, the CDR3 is TGTGCCTGGGCAGGGGGCGATTCCTACGAGCAGTACTTC.

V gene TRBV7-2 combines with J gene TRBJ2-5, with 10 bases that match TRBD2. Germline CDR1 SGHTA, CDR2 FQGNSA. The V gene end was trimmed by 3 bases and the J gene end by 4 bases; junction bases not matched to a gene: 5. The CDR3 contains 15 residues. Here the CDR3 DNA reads TGTGCCAGCAGCTTCCAGCGGGGGGGAGGAGAGACCCAGTACTTC. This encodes CASSFQRGGGETQYF. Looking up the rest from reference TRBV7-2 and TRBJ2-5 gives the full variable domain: GAGVSQSPSNKVTEKGKDVELRCDPISGHTALYWYRQSLGQGLEFLIYFQGNSAPDKSGLPSDRFSAERTGGSVSTLTIQRTQQEDSAVYLCASSFQRGGGETQYFGPGTRLLVL.

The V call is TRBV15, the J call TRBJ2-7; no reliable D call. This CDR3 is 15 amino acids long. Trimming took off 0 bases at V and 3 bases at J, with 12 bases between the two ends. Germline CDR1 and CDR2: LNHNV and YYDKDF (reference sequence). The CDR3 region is CATSRDGSGVYEQYF. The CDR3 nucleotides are TGTGCCACCAGCAGAGATGGCTCCGGAGTCTACGAGCAGTACTTC.

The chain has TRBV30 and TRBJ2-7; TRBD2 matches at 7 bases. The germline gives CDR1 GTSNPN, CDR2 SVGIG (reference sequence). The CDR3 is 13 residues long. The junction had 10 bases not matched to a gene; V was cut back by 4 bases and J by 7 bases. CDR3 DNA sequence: TGTGCCTGGAACACACGGGGCGGGGGTGAGCAGTACTTC. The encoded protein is CAWNTRGGGEQYF.

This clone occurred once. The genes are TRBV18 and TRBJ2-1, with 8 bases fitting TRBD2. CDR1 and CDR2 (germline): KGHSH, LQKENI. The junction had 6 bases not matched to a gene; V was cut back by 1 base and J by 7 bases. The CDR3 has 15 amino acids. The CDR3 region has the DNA TGTGCCAGCTCACCACTGAGCGGGAGTAATAATGAGCAGTTCTTC. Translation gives CASSPLSGSNNEQFF.

The CDR3 spells CASSFSGDQETQYF. In DNA form, the CDR3 reads TGCGCCAGCAGCTTCTCGGGGGATCAAGAGACCCAGTACTTC. V usage is TRBV5-1 and J usage is TRBJ2-5, with D possibly TRBD2 on 6 matching bases. CDR1 is SGHRS, CDR2 YFSETQ, per germline. V dropped 2 bases and J dropped 2 bases, with 10 bases sitting between them. This CDR3 spans 14 amino acids.

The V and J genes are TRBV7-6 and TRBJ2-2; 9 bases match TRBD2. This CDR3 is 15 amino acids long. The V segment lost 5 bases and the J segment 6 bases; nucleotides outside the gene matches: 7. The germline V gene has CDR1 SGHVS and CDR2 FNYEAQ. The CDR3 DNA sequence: TGTGCCAGCAGCCCCCCGGGACTAGCCGCCGGGGAGCTGTTTTTT. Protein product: CASSPPGLAAGELFF. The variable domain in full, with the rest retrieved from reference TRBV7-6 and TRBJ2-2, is GAGVSQSPRYKVTKRGQDVALRCDPISGHVSLYWYRQALGQGPEFLTYFNYEAQQDKSGLPNDRFSAERPEGSISTLTIQRTEQRDSAMYRCASSPPGLAAGELFFGEGSRLTVL.